This TCR beta chain comes out of a study of blood T cell repertoires in COVID-19. The CDR3 totals 16 residues. Germline V gives CDR1 SGHNT, CDR2 YENEEA. Between the trimmed V and J ends, which lost 5 bases and 10 bases, there was a span of 24 bases. Measured with immunoSEQ multiplex PCR; TCRdb has only the in-frame clones, and not every one. The top ten hold about 6.9% of the sample, which has about 190,000 clones, approximately 80% seen once. Material for sequencing was peripheral blood. This TCR was recovered from a man aged 55-75 years with acute or convalescent COVID-19. The chain joins TRBV11-3 to TRBJ2-1; D possibly corresponds to TRBD2 (5 bases). CDR3 residues: CASSPGLSSPYPEQFF. In DNA, the CDR3 is TGTGCCAGCAGCCCCGGACTCAGTTCCCCCTACCCCGAGCAGTTCTTC.